These T cell receptor beta chains were read from a single sample in a study of T cells in Graves' hyperthyroidism and ophthalmopathy. TCRdb re-analysed the multiplex PCR reads in MiXCR, keeping a single row per CDR3 protein. The data show hundreds of thousands of distinct CDR3 sequences, over 35% seen once. The sample consisted of blood. The receptors here all came from a young man with Graves' hyperthyroidism. CDR3s include the opening cysteine and the closing phenylalanine or tryptophan.

j_call v_call cdr3_aa
TRBJ1-1 TRBV7-2 CASSPGTALKAFF
TRBJ2-5 TRBV12-3/TRBV12-4 CASSTQGWETQYF
TRBJ1-1 TRBV2 CASSPWMGRIVSEAFF
TRBJ2-7 TRBV9 CASGLADEQYF
TRBJ2-7 TRBV7-2 CASSQSSGADSYEQYF
TRBJ1-1 TRBV20-1 CSAPGTGGKAEAFF
TRBJ1-4 TRBV19 CATLPGGGNEKLVF
NA TRBV29-1 CSVEDVSDAIGNEQFF
TRBJ2-7 TRBV14 CASSQYRTGDEQYF
TRBJ1-1 TRBV10-3 CASNQGRTEAFF
TRBJ2-1 TRBV7-9 CASSSTGGSEQFF
TRBJ1-1 TRBV20-1 CSARDRRVNTEAFF
TRBJ1-6 TRBV7-2 CASSLVGRPSHNSPLHF
TRBJ2-7 TRBV11-2 CASSAWSGLAYEQYF
TRBJ2-5 TRBV5-1 CASSSTYLAVQETQYF
TRBJ1-3 TRBV7-9 CASSGLDSISGNTIYF
TRBJ1-5 TRBV2 CASSEWGSNQPQHF
TRBJ2-7 TRBV29-1 CSVEDGKRGRGEQYF
TRBJ1-5 TRBV12-3/TRBV12-4 CASSLRGRTSNQPQHF
TRBJ2-5 TRBV9 CASNPSGRGQETQYF
TRBJ1-3 TRBV7-9 CASSSGVLSGNTIYF
TRBJ2-5 TRBV20-1 CSARTSGRVEVETQYF
TRBJ2-5 TRBV9 CASSRGDRSGTQYF
TRBJ2-7 TRBV25-1 CASSELMGVGEQYF